Reported below is one T cell receptor beta chain. Its antigen is currently unknown. This record comes from a study of cytomegalovirus exposure and HLA in healthy donors. General study results and limits: A later analysis found common viral pathogens apparently linked to several of the most significant clusters. Analysis was carried out at a later point, and it linked a missense DCLRE1C variant to TCR beta V- and J-gene trimming. A later analysis showed HLA-associated TCR beta chains outstripping equally common others in clonal expansion.

The PCR ran on 60 Vbeta and 13 Jbeta primers. Only in-frame clones appear in the TCRdb table, and some are missing; sequencing was by immunoSEQ multiplex PCR. Of approximately 150,000 clones in the sample, 81% are singletons; the top ten hold 4.9%. The length of the CDR3 is 16 residues. After removal of 5 bases from V and 7 bases from J, the junction contained 14 bases not matched to a gene. CDR1 and CDR2 (germline): LGHNA, YNFKEQ. The clonotype comes from a woman aged 18-29 years in good health and CMV-seropositive. Sequencing used PBMCs. The chain couples TRBV4-2 to TRBJ2-1; 7 nucleotides align to TRBD2. The CDR3 region is CASSFTRAGVENEQFF. The DNA of the CDR3 is TGTGCCAGCAGCTTCACACGGGCGGGGGTGGAAAATGAGCAGTTCTTC.